A single sample gave rise to the 6 T cell receptor beta chains below, sequenced in a study of CD8+ T cells in alopecia areata. cDNA reverse transcribed from extracted RNA served as the sequencing template. Sequencing was performed with immunoSEQ multiplex PCR; in TCRdb, only in-frame clones are kept and a portion is missing. The sample includes roughly 260,000 clones, none of them occurring once. Cells from pooled cutaneous lymph nodes were sorted by CD4, CD8alpha, NKG2D, NKG2ACE and other markers. Sequenced: CD4+ T cells sorted from a lymph node. The receptor source for this set is a C3H/HeJ mouse with alopecia areata. The strain's MHC haplotype is H2-k.

This clone has a handful of counts. Any gene name here is a mouse gene name. The read halts 4 residues ahead of the CDR3 end, with the missing end drawn from the germline J gene. This sample also contains other DNA sequences that code for the same CDR3. This chain connects TRBV5 to TRBJ2-7; 10 bases line up with TRBD2. Germline-derived CDR1 and CDR2 are LGHNA and YNLKQL (reference sequence). The CDR3 totals 15 residues. J gave up 3 bases and V 0 bases, and 2 bases lay outside the gene matches. The sequenced CDR3 bases are TGTGCCAGCAGCCAAGAGGGGGACTGGGGCTAT. Protein product: CASSQEGDWGY. The complete CDR3 reads CASSQEGDWGYEQYF.

This clone was detected only a few times. Gene names are mouse gene names. The read terminates 4 residues before the CDR3 end, so the remaining end is supplied by the germline J gene. V usage is TRBV19 and J usage is TRBJ2-3; 7 nucleotides align to TRBD2. The CDR3 covers 15 residues. Germline CDR1 is FNHDT and CDR2 is SITEND (reference sequence). Partial CDR3 DNA: TGTGCCAGCAGTATCTCCGCGCTGGGGGAAGAA. The encoded protein is CASSISALGEE. The CDR3 in full is CASSISALGEETLYF.

This clone was seen more than once but under ten times. Gene names and germline match the mouse. The sequence runs out 4 residues before the end of the CDR3; the remainder is reconstructed from the germline J gene. At the DNA level, this CDR3 is encoded by other sequences in the same sample as well. The genes are TRBV19 and TRBJ2-1; 8 nucleotides match TRBD2. This CDR3 spans 15 amino acids. V was clipped by 4 bases and J by 1 base; unmatched bases: 4. The V gene's germline CDR1 is FNHDT and CDR2 SITEND (reference sequence). CDR3 DNA (partial): TGTGCCAGCAGTCCCCGACTGGGGAACTATGCT. It codes for CASSPRLGNYA. The whole CDR3 protein is CASSPRLGNYAEQFF.

This clone appeared a few times. The gene names here belong to mouse. The identical CDR3 is also encoded by other nucleotide sequences in the sample. The CDR3 spells CAWSQQGNSDYTF. The DNA read from the CDR3 is TGTGCCTGGAGTCAACAGGGAAACTCC. V and J are TRBV31 and TRBJ1-2, with D perhaps matching TRBD1 (6 bases). The CDR3 goes on 4 residues after the read ends, and that part is filled in from the germline J gene. The germline V gene encodes CDR1 GKSSPN and CDR2 SITVG. This CDR3 has 13 amino acids. Trimming removed 1 base at V and 1 base at J, with 7 bases between.

This clone was recorded a few times. Mouse germline and gene names are used. The read halts 4 residues ahead of the CDR3 end, with the missing end drawn from the germline J gene. The V call is TRBV19, the J call TRBJ2-1; the match to TRBD2 covers 12 bases. Germline V gene lookup returns CDR1 FNHDT and CDR2 SITEND (reference sequence). CDR3 length: 15 residues. After removal of 6 bases from V and 3 bases from J, the junction contained 4 bases not matched to a gene. The part of the CDR3 DNA that was read is TGTGCCAGCACCGGGACTGGGGGGCCCTATGCT. Protein product: CASTGTGGPYA. The CDR3 in its entirety is CASTGTGGPYAEQFF.

In its sample, this clone was seen many times. Mouse gene names and germline throughout. The CDR3 is CASSSGQQDTQYF. The covered CDR3 bases are TGTGCTAGCAGTAGTGGACAACAAGAC. The chain combines TRBV17 with TRBJ2-5; D is possibly TRBD1 (5 bases). The CDR3 end is not reached by the read, which stops 4 residues before it; the germline J gene fills it in. The CDR3 is 13 amino acids. V was shortened by 3 bases and J by 3 bases, with 7 bases between the two germline ends. CDR1 and CDR2 from the germline V gene are MNHDT and YYDKIL. The variable domain in full, with the rest retrieved from reference TRBV17 and TRBJ2-5, is DTTVKQNPRYKLARVGKPVNLICSQTMNHDTMYWYQKKPNQAPKLLLFYYDKILNREADTFEKFQSSRPNNSFCSLYIGSAGLEYSAMYLCASSSGQQDTQYFGPGTRLLVL.